This entry lists 14 T cell receptor beta chains sequenced from one sample in a study of monozygotic twins with cystic fibrosis. Data came from immunoSEQ multiplex PCR; TCRdb stores just in-frame clones and leaves some out. This table holds 25,000 to 35,000 clones, just under 85% found once. Sequenced sample: blood. Receptors were obtained from a girl aged 2-15 years with cystic fibrosis.

The genes are TRBV18 and TRBJ2-7; D may be TRBD1 (6 bases). V shed 4 bases and J shed 0 bases, with 10 bases lying between them. This CDR3 is built from 14 residues. The germline CDR1 and CDR2 sequences are KGHSH and LQKENI. The CDR3 nucleotides are TGTGCCAGCTCACGAGCGGACAGCTCCTACGAGCAGTACTTC. This gives the protein CASSRADSSYEQYF.

The chain links TRBV4-2 to TRBJ2-7; 7 positions match TRBD2. With 0 bases clipped from V and 5 bases from J, the junction kept 7 bases outside the gene matches. CDR1 is LGHNA and CDR2 is YNFKEQ in the germline V gene. The CDR3 covers 15 residues. The CDR3: CASSQDLLASDEQYF. The DNA of the CDR3 is TGTGCCAGCAGCCAAGATCTACTAGCGAGCGACGAGCAGTACTTC.

V and J are TRBV4-1 and TRBJ1-2; D uncertain. The CDR3 is 17 amino acids. The V end was cut by 2 bases, the J end by 3 bases, with 19 bases between. Germline CDR1 and CDR2: MGHRA and YSYEKL. CDR3 loop: CASSQRGVGNLDYGYTF. The DNA for the CDR3 is TGCGCCAGCAGCCAACGGGGAGTAGGGAATCTTGACTATGGCTACACCTTC.

The J gene is TRBJ2-2, the V gene TRBV2; unclear D gene. V lost 2 bases and J lost 5, with 6 bases in between. CDR1 is SNHLY and CDR2 is FYNNEI in the germline V gene. This CDR3 comprises 13 residues. CDR3 amino acids: CASSEWGTGELFF. The CDR3 DNA follows: TGTGCCAGCAGTGAATGGGGTACCGGGGAGCTGTTTTTT.

The chain joins TRBV19 to TRBJ2-2; D possibly matches TRBD1 or TRBD2 (5 bases each). The CDR3 sequence is 11 residues long. V lost 3 bases and J 15 bases, leaving 11 bases between the germline ends. Germline assignment: CDR1 LNHDA and CDR2 SQIVND (reference sequence). CDR3 nucleotide sequence: TGTGCCAGTAGTATTGAGGGGACGGTGTTTTTT. This translates into CASSIEGTVFF.

V and J are TRBV10-3 and TRBJ1-5; maybe TRBD1 (6 bases). This CDR3 has 13 residues. The germline CDR1 and CDR2 sequences are ENHRY and SYGVKD. The V end was cut by 6 bases, the J end by 5 bases, with 11 bases between. The CDR3 here is CAISEGGYQPQHF. CDR3 nucleotide sequence: TGTGCCATCAGCGAGGGGGGCTATCAGCCCCAGCATTTT.

The CDR3 nucleotides read TGTGCCAGCAGTTACGTGGAGAAGAACTATGGCTACACCTTC. Translation gives CASSYVEKNYGYTF. This rearrangement joins TRBV6-6 to TRBJ1-2; D uncertain. The CDR3 runs to 14 residues. V gave up 2 bases and J gave up 2 bases, with 9 bases separating them. The germline gives CDR1 MNHNY, CDR2 SVGAGI (reference sequence).

DNA of the CDR3: TGCGCCAGCAGCTGGGGGACTAGCGGGATTGGGGCCAACGTCCTGACTTTC. Its translation is CASSWGTSGIGANVLTF. This chain connects TRBV5-1 to TRBJ2-6; 13 bases are a match to TRBD2. The CDR3 sequence is 17 residues long. J was trimmed by 3 bases and V by 3 bases; bases with no gene match: 3. The germline V gene has CDR1 SGHRS and CDR2 YFSETQ.

This chain connects TRBV30 to TRBJ1-1, with TRBD1 matching over 9 bases. The CDR3 is made up of 13 amino acids. The V segment lost 2 bases and the J segment 8 bases; nucleotides outside the gene matches: 6. Looked up from germline, CDR1 is GTSNPN and CDR2 is SVGIG (reference sequence). Written as DNA, the CDR3 is TGTGCCTGGAGTCAAGGACAGGGGCAAGAAGCTTTCTTT. As protein: CAWSQGQGQEAFF. Complete variable domain (other parts from reference TRBV30 and TRBJ1-1): SQTIHQWPATLVQPVGSPLSLECTVEGTSNPNLYWYRQAAGRGLQLLFYSVGIGQISSEVPQNLSASRPQDRQFILSSKKLLLSDSGFYLCAWSQGQGQEAFFGQGTRLTVV.

The CDR3 nucleotides read TGTGCCAGCAGTAAGGGGACAGATAGCAATCAGCCCCAGCATTTT. As protein: CASSKGTDSNQPQHF. The V and J genes are TRBV6-6 and TRBJ1-5, with TRBD1 identical over 7 bases. CDR1 is MNHNY and CDR2 is SVGAGI in the germline V gene (reference sequence). The V segment lost 5 bases and the J segment 0 bases; nucleotides outside the gene matches: 4. This CDR3 has 15 residues.

V and J are TRBV25-1 and TRBJ1-1; the match to TRBD1 covers 7 bases. CDR1 MGHDK and CDR2 SYGVNS come from the germline V gene. This CDR3 spans 13 amino acids. The trim removed 6 bases at V and 0 bases at J, leaving 1 base unmatched. CDR3 region: CASSGQVNTEAFF. The CDR3 coding sequence is TGTGCCAGCAGCGGACAGGTGAACACTGAAGCTTTCTTT.

This clone has just a few counts. The chain has TRBV10-3 and TRBJ2-5; 10 positions match TRBD2. Germline assignment: CDR1 ENHRY and CDR2 SYGVKD. CDR3 length: 14 amino acids. V shed 6 bases and J 4 bases; nucleotides not matched to a gene: 5. The CDR3 DNA is TGTGCCATCAGGTCTAGCGGGAGTGGAGAGACCCAGTACTTC. Translation: CAIRSSGSGETQYF.

V gene TRBV4-2 combines with J gene TRBJ1-1; a weak D match, TRBD1 (5 bases). V shed 8 bases and J shed 3 bases, with 10 bases lying between them. Germline V gene data show CDR1 as LGHNA and CDR2 as YNFKEQ. The CDR3 totals 12 residues. The CDR3 here is CASDQGDTEAFF. In nucleotides, the CDR3 is TGTGCCAGCGATCAGGGTGACACTGAAGCTTTCTTT.

The J gene is TRBJ1-5, the V gene TRBV7-9; 8 bases are a match to TRBD1. CDR1 is SEHNR, CDR2 FQNEAQ, per germline (reference sequence). The CDR3 is 17 amino acids. After removal of 5 bases from V and 5 bases from J, the junction contained 14 bases not matched to a gene. CDR3 sequence (DNA): TGTGCCAGCAGCCAACACATAGGACAGGGTAGGGATCAGCCCCAGCATTTT. It is translated as CASSQHIGQGRDQPQHF. Looking up the rest from reference TRBV7-9 and TRBJ1-5 gives the full variable domain: DTGVSQNPRHKITKRGQNVTFRCDPISEHNRLYWYRQTLGQGPEFLTYFQNEAQLEKSRLLSDRFSAERPKGSFSTLEIQRTEQGDSAMYLCASSQHIGQGRDQPQHFGDGTRLSIL.